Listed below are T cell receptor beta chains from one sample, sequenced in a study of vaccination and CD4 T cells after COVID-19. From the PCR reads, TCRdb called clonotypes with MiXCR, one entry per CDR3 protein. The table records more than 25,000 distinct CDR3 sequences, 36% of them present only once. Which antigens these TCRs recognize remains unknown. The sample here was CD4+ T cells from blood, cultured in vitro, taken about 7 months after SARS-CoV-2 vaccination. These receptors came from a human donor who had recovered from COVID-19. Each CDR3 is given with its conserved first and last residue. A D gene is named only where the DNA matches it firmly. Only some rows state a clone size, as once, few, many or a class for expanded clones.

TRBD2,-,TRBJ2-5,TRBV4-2,TGTGCCAGCAGCCAGACTAGCGGGAGGGCGGAGACCCAGTACTTC,CASSQTSGRAETQYF
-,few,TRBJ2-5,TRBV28,TGTGCCAGCAGCCCCACCCTGGAAGAGACCCAGTACTTC,CASSPTLEETQYF
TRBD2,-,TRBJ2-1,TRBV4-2,TGTGCCAGCAGCCAACTTGTAAGCGGGAGCAATGAGCAGTTCTTC,CASSQLVSGSNEQFF
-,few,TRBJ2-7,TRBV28,TGTGCCAGCAGCGTGGTTTATTACGAGCAGTACTTC,CASSVVYYEQYF
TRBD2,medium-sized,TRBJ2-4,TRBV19,TGTGCCAGTAGCGAGGGACTAGATGGCATTCAGTACTTC,CASSEGLDGIQYF
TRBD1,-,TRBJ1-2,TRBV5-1,TGCGCCAGCAGCTTGGGACAGGGGAACTACTACACCTTC,CASSLGQGNYYTF
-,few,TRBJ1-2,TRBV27,TGTGCCAGCAGTCCTCGGGACGGCCTACGTGGCTACACCTTC,CASSPRDGLRGYTF
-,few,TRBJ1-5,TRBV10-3,TGTGCCATCAGTGATCGCAGGGGAGATCAGCCCCAGCATTTT,CAISDRRGDQPQHF
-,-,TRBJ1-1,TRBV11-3,TGTGCCAGCAGCCGACAGGACACTGAAGCTTTCTTT,CASSRQDTEAFF
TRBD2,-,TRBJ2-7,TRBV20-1,TGCAGTGCTAACTCGGAAACGGGAGGGCCGTCCGAGCAGTACTTC,CSANSETGGPSEQYF
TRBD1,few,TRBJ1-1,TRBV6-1,TGTGCCAGCACCCCAGACCCGGGACAGTCCACTGAAGCTTTCTTT,CASTPDPGQSTEAFF
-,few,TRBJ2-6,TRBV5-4,TGTGCCAGCAGCTTGGCCAGGGCCTCTGGGGCCAACGTCCTGACTTTC,CASSLARASGANVLTF
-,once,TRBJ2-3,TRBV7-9,TGTGCCAGCAGCTTAGACGGAGATACAGATACGCAGTATTTT,CASSLDGDTDTQYF
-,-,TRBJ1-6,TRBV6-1,TGTGCCAGCAGTGAAGGTGCCGCTGGAGGTTCACCCCTCCACTTT,CASSEGAAGGSPLHF
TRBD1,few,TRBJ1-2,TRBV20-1,TGCAGTGCTAGATCTCTTCTACCCGACAGGGGGAAGAACTATGGCTACACCTTC,CSARSLLPDRGKNYGYTF
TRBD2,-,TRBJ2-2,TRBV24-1,TGTGCCACCAGTGATAGCGGGATGAACACCGGGGAGCTGTTTTTT,CATSDSGMNTGELFF
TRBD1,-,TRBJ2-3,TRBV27,TGTGCCAGCAGCACCGGGACAGGGAGGGCAGATACGCAGTATTTT,CASSTGTGRADTQYF
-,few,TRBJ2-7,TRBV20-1,TGCAGTGCTAGATATGCCTCTGACCCATTCCGACGTCCATCCTACGAGCAGTACTTC,CSARYASDPFRRPSYEQYF
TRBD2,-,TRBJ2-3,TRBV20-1,TGCAGTGCTAGAGTAGGTAGCGGGAGAACAGATACGCAGTATTTT,CSARVGSGRTDTQYF
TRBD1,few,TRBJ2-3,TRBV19,TGTGCCAGTAGTATAGTCACAGGGGGCACAGATACGCAGTATTTT,CASSIVTGGTDTQYF
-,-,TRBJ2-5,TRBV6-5,TGTGCCAGCATTACTGGAGGAAGGGTAAGAGAGACCCAGTACTTC,CASITGGRVRETQYF
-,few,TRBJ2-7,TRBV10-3,TGTGCCATCAGTGAGTCGAGGACAAGGCAGTACTTC,CAISESRTRQYF
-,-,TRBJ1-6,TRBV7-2,TGTGCCAGCAGCCCTCAGGGTCAGACCGACGTGAGCTCACCCCTCCACTTT,CASSPQGQTDVSSPLHF
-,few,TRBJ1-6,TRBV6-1,TGTGCCAGCAGGAGGGGCGGTGCCCAAGCCCTCCACTTT,CASRRGGAQALHF
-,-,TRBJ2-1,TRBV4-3,TGCGCCAGCAGCCAAGTCGATAGCCGGCATGAGCAGTTCTTC,CASSQVDSRHEQFF
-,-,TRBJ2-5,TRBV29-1,TGCAGCGTTGAGACCGCTACCCAGTACTTC,CSVETATQYF
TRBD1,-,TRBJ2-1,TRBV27,TGTGCCAGCAGTCCTGGACAGGGGGCCTACAATGAGCAGTTCTTC,CASSPGQGAYNEQFF
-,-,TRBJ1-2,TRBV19,TGTGCCAGTAGTCGGAAGGGGTTGGTTGGCTACACCTTC,CASSRKGLVGYTF
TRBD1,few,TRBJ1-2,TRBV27,TGTGCCAGCAGTTTATCGGGGACAGTCCATACAGACTATGGCTACACCTTC,CASSLSGTVHTDYGYTF
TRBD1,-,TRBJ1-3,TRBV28,TGTGCCAGCAGTACACCCGGGACAGGGTACGGAAACACCATATATTTT,CASSTPGTGYGNTIYF
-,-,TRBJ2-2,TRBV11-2,TGTGCCAGCAGCTCACTAGTGAACACCGGGGAGCTGTTTTTT,CASSSLVNTGELFF
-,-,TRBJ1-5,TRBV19,TGTGCCAGTACCACAACCCAGGCTAGCAATCAGCCCCAGCATTTT,CASTTTQASNQPQHF
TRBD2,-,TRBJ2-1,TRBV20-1,TGCAGTGCTAGAGTCCCTAGCGGAACCTACAATGAGCAGTTCTTC,CSARVPSGTYNEQFF
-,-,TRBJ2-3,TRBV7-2,TGTGCCAGCAGCTTAGGTGGCACAGATACGCAGTATTTT,CASSLGGTDTQYF
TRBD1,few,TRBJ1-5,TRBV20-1,TGCAGTGCCGTCGACAGGGTCAATAAGCCCCAGCATTTT,CSAVDRVNKPQHF
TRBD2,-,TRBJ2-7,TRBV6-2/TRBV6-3,TGTGCCAGCAGACCCGGGACTAGGACCTACGAGCAGTACTTC,CASRPGTRTYEQYF
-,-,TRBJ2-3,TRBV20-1,TGCAGTGCAAATAGACTCGCAAGCACAGATACGCAGTATTTT,CSANRLASTDTQYF
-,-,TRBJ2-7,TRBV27,TGTGCCAGCAGTTTATCGAGGGACGGAACCTACGAGCAGTACTTC,CASSLSRDGTYEQYF
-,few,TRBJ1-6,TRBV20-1,TGCAGTGCTAGAGATCCGAGGGGGAATTCACCCCTCCACTTT,CSARDPRGNSPLHF
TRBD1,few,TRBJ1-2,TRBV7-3,TGTGCCAGCAGCGGACCGGGACAGAACTATGGCTACACCTTC,CASSGPGQNYGYTF
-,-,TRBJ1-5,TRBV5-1,TGCGCCAGCAGCCTGGGCCCGGGGTACGGTCAGCCCCAGCATTTT,CASSLGPGYGQPQHF
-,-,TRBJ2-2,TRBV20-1,TGCAGTGCTAGCTATGAACTGAACACCGGGGAGCTGTTTTTT,CSASYELNTGELFF
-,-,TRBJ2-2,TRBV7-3,TGTGCCAGCAGCTTAAGGGGACAGAACACCGGGGAGCTGTTTTTT,CASSLRGQNTGELFF
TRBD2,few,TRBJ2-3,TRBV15,TGTGCCACCAGCAGAGTGGGAAGCGGGGGTACGCAGTATTTT,CATSRVGSGGTQYF
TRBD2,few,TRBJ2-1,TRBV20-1,TGCAGTGCTGTCCTTAGCGGGAGAATTGAGCAGTTCTTC,CSAVLSGRIEQFF
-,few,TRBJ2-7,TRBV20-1,TGCAGTGCAAGGGACTCCTACGAGCAGTACTTC,CSARDSYEQYF
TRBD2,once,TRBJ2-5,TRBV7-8,TGTGCCAGCAGCTCCCGTGTGATCTCCGGGAGGGCCGGGAGTGAGACCCAGTACTTC,CASSSRVISGRAGSETQYF
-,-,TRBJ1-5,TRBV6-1,TGTGCCAGCAGTGTACAGGGCAGCAATCAGCCCCAGCATTTT,CASSVQGSNQPQHF
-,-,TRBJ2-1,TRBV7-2,TGTGCCAGCAGCCAGGGAGGGGGCCCCTACAATGAGCAGTTCTTC,CASSQGGGPYNEQFF
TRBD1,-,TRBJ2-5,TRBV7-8,TGTGCCAGCAGCTTAGTAGGGGGCGTGGGCCAAGAGACCCAGTACTTC,CASSLVGGVGQETQYF
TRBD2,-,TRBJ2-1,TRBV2,TGTGCCAGCAGCATTATAGCGGGAGGTTACAATGAGCAGTTCTTC,CASSIIAGGYNEQFF
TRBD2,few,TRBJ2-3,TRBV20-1,TGCAGTGCTAGAGAATCTAGCGGAGAGACAGATACGCAGTATTTT,CSARESSGETDTQYF
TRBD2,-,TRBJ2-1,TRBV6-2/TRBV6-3,TGTGCCAGCAGTCGGAGACTAGCCGTAACCGGGGAGCAGTTCTTC,CASSRRLAVTGEQFF
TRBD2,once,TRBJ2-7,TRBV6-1,TGTGCCAGCAGACGTGGGACTAGCAGTTTGTTCGTCGGCGAGCAGTACTTC,CASRRGTSSLFVGEQYF
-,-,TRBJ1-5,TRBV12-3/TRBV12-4,TGTGCCAGCAGTCTGGACAGTACACCTCAGCCCCAGCATTTT,CASSLDSTPQPQHF
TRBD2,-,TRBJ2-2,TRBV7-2,TGTGCCAGCAGCTTAGGACTAGCGGTGAACACCGGGGAGCTGTTTTTT,CASSLGLAVNTGELFF
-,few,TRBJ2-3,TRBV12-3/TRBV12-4,TGTGCCAGCAGTGTGAGGGCGGATACGCAGTATTTT,CASSVRADTQYF
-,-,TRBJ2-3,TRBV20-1,TGCAGTGCTGGGGAGCGGCTCACAGATACGCAGTATTTT,CSAGERLTDTQYF
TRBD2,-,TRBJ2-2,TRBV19,TGTGCCAGTATGATTCCCCTAGCGGGGGGTGATGTAAGCACCGGGGAGCTGTTTTTT,CASMIPLAGGDVSTGELFF
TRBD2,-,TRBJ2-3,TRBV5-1,TGCGCCAGCAGCCCCTACCTTAGCGGGGGGAGCACAGATACGCAGTATTTT,CASSPYLSGGSTDTQYF